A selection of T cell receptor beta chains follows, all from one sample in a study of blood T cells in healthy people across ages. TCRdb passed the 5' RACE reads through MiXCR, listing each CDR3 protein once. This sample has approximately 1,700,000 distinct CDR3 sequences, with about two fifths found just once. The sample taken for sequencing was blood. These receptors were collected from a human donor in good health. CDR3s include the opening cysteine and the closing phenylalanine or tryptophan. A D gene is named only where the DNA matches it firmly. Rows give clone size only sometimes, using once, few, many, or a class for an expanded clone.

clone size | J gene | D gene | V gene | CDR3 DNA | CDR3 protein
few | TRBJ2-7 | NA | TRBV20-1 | TGCAGTGCTAGAGAACGGGGGAAGTCCTACAATGAGCAGTACTTC | CSARERGKSYNEQYF
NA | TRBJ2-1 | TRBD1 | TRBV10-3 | TGTGCCATCACCGGGACAGGGAGCTCCTACAATGAGCAGTTCTTC | CAITGTGSSYNEQFF
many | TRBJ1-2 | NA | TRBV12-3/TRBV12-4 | TGTGCCAGCAGTTTGGGGACCGCGGATGGCTACACCTTC | CASSLGTADGYTF
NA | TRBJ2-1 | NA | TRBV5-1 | TGCGCCAGCAGCGTAGGGGTCACTAGCTCCTACAATGAGCAGTTCTTC | CASSVGVTSSYNEQFF
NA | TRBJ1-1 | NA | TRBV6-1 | TGTGCCAGCCCGAGCGCTACAGAGAACACTGAAGCTTTCTTT | CASPSATENTEAFF
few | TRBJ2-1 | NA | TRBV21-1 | TGTGCCAGCAGCAAAGGGGGCCGGTTGGTTGTCGGTAATGAGCAGTTCTTC | CASSKGGRLVVGNEQFF
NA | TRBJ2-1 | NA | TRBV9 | TGTGCCAGCAGCGTAATGGGGACTGGTGACTACAATGAGCAGTTCTTC | CASSVMGTGDYNEQFF
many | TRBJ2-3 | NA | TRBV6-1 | TGTGCCAGCAGTGAAGCGGGTGGGGGGGCCGATACGCAGTATTTT | CASSEAGGGADTQYF
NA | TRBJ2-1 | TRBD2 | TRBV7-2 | TGTGCCAGCAGCTTATTCCTGGGGGGGATCCGTGAGCAGTTCTTC | CASSLFLGGIREQFF
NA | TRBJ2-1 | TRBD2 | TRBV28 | TGTGCCAGCAGAATCGGGACTAGCGGATCAAATGAGCAGTTCTTC | CASRIGTSGSNEQFF
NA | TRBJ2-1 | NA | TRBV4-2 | TGTGCCAGCAGCCAAGATCGGAGTTCAGGGTATGAGCAGTTCTTC | CASSQDRSSGYEQFF
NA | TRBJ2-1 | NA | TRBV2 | TGTGCCAGCAGAGGGGACTCGGCCCGGAGGAGTGAGCAGTTCTTC | CASRGDSARRSEQFF
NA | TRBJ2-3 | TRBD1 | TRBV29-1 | TGCAGCGTTAACAGGGGGCTGGGCACAGATACGCAGTATTTT | CSVNRGLGTDTQYF